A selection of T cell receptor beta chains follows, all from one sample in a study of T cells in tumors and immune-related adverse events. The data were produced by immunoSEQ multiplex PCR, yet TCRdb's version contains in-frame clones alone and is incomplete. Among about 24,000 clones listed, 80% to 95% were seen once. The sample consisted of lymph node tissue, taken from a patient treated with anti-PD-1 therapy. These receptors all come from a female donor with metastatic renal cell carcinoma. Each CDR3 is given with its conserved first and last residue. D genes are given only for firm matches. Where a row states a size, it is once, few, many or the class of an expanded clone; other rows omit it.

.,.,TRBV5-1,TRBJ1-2,TGCGCCAGCAGCTTGTCGACAGGCCCCTATGGCTACACCTTC,CASSLSTGPYGYTF
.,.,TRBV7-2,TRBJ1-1,TGTGCCAGCAGCTCGACCTGGAACACTGAAGCTTTCTTT,CASSSTWNTEAFF
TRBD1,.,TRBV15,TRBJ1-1,TGTGCCACCAGCAGACTTAACCGACAGGGCGGGGACACTGAAGCTTTCTTT,CATSRLNRQGGDTEAFF
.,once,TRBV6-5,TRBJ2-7,TGTGCCAGCAGTTACAGCAGGGCAGTGACCTACGAGCAGTACTTC,CASSYSRAVTYEQYF
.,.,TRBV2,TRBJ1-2,TGTGCCAGCAGTGATGACAGCTATGGCTACACCTTC,CASSDDSYGYTF
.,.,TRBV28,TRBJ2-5,TGTGCCAGCAGTTTATACCGGACGGAAGAGACCCAGTACTTC,CASSLYRTEETQYF
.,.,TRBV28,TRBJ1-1,TGTGCCAGCACCGAAGTAGGTACTGAAGCTTTCTTT,CASTEVGTEAFF
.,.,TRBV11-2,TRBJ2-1,TGTGCCAGCAGCTTAGATCCAAGGACTGAGCAGTTCTTC,CASSLDPRTEQFF
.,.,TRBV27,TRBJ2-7,TGTGCCAGCAGTTTAAAGGTGGAATACGAGCAGTACTTC,CASSLKVEYEQYF
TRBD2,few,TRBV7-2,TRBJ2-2,TGTGCCAGCAGCTCACGCGGGGGAGCGAACACCGGGGAGCTGTTTTTT,CASSSRGGANTGELFF
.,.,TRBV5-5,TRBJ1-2,TGTGCCAGCAGCTTAACAGCTAACTATGGCTACACCTTC,CASSLTANYGYTF
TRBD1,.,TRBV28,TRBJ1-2,TGTGCCAGCAGTCAACGGACAGGGGGCAACTATGGCTACACCTTC,CASSQRTGGNYGYTF
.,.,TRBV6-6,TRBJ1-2,TGTGCCAGCAGTTACCTAGGGGCGAACTATGGCTACACCTTC,CASSYLGANYGYTF
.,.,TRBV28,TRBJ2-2,TGTGCCAGCAGTTTACGAGGCGGGACCGCCGGGGAGCTGTTTTTT,CASSLRGGTAGELFF
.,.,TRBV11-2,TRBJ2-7,TGTGCCAGCAGCCCTACATCCACAGGAGCGACCGCGCAGTACTTC,CASSPTSTGATAQYF
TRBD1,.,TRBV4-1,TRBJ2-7,TGCGCCAGCAGCCAAGCCGCAGGGACAGGCCGCTACGAGCAGTACTTC,CASSQAAGTGRYEQYF
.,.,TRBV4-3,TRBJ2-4,TGCGCCAGCAGCCAAGATAGTTGGTACCAAGCCAAAAACATTCAGTACTTC,CASSQDSWYQAKNIQYF
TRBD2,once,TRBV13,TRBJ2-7,TGTGCCAGCAGCTCGACCGGGACTAGCGAATACGAGCAGTACTTC,CASSSTGTSEYEQYF
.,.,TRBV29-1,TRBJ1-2,TGCAGCGTTGTCGCGGGGCTAGTTAACTATGGCTACACCTTC,CSVVAGLVNYGYTF
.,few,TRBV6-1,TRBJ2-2,TGTGCCAGCAGTGAAACCTGGGGGGGGCGAGGGGAGCTGTTTTTT,CASSETWGGRGELFF
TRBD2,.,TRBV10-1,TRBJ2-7,TGCGCCAGCAGTGAGCATAGCGGGGGCTACGAGCAGTACTTC,CASSEHSGGYEQYF
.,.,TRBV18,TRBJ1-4,TGTGCCAGCTCACCGGGTGAAAAACTGTTTTTT,CASSPGEKLFF
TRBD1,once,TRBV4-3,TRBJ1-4,TGCGCCAGCAGCATACGGGACAGGGCTACTGAAAAACTGTTTTTT,CASSIRDRATEKLFF
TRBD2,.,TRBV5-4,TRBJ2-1,TGTGCCAGCAGGCGCGGGACTACCAATGAGCAGTTCTTC,CASRRGTTNEQFF
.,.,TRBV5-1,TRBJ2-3,TGCGCCAGCAGCTTTTCGGGGTCCAGCACAGATACGCAGTATTTT,CASSFSGSSTDTQYF
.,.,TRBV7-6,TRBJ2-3,TGTGCCAGCAGCTTAGGGTCAGGACCCACAGATACGCAGTATTTT,CASSLGSGPTDTQYF
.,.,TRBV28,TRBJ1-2,TGTGCCAGCAGTCGGAATGTGTATGGCTACACCTTC,CASSRNVYGYTF
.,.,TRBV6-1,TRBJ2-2,TGTGCCAGCAGAGTACAGGATCAGACCGGGGAGCTGTTTTTT,CASRVQDQTGELFF
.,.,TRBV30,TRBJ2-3,TGTGCCTGGAGTGGAGATTTGGGAGGCGGCACAGATACGCAGTATTTT,CAWSGDLGGGTDTQYF
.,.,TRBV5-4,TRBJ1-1,TGTGCCAGCAGTGGCAGACCGAACACTGAAGCTTTCTTT,CASSGRPNTEAFF
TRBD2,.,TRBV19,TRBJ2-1,TGTGCCAGTAGTATAGTTAGCGGGGGGGCCTACAATGAGCAGTTCTTC,CASSIVSGGAYNEQFF
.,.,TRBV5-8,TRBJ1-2,TGTGCCAGCAGCTTGGGTAGGGAGCAAGGCTACACCTTC,CASSLGREQGYTF
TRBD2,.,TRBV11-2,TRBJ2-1,TGTGCCAGCAGCCTCGGACTAGCGGGAGCTACATACAATGAGCAGTTCTTC,CASSLGLAGATYNEQFF
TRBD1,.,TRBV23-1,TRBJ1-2,TGCGCCAGCAGTCAATCGGTGTCCGGACAGGAAAAAAACTATGGCTACACCTTC,CASSQSVSGQEKNYGYTF
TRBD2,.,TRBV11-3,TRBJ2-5,TGTGCCAGCAGCGCGGGACTAGCGCCGTACCAAGAGACCCAGTACTTC,CASSAGLAPYQETQYF
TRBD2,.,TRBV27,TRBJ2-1,TGTGCCAGCAGTTTAGGTCCTGGACTAGCGGGAGGGCCGGCGTCCTACAATGAGCAGTTCTTC,CASSLGPGLAGGPASYNEQFF
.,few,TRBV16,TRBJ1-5,TGTGCCAGCAGATTTGGTTTCGGTAGCAATCAGCCCCAGCATTTT,CASRFGFGSNQPQHF
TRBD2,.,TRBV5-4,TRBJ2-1,TGTGCCAGCAGCTTTCGCGGGAGCTCCTACAATGAGCAGTTCTTC,CASSFRGSSYNEQFF
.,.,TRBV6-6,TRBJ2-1,TGTGCCAGCAGTTCACTAGCCAACAATGAGCAGTTCTTC,CASSSLANNEQFF
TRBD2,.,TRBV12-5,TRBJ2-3,TGTGCTAGTGGTTCCCCCCGGGAGGTGAGGGGAGATACGCAGTATTTT,CASGSPREVRGDTQYF
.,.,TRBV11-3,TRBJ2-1,TGTGCCAGCAGCTTAGATCAAGGTGAGCAGTTCTTC,CASSLDQGEQFF
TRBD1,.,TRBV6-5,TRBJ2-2,TGTGCCAGCAGGAAGACAGGGTTTTTTCCCGGGGAGCTGTTTTTT,CASRKTGFFPGELFF
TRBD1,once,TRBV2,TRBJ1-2,TGTGCCAGCAGTGGACAGGGTGGATTAGATGGCTACACCTTC,CASSGQGGLDGYTF
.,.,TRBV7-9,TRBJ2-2,TGTGCCAGCAGCGGACAGACATTGAACACCGGGGAGCTGTTTTTT,CASSGQTLNTGELFF
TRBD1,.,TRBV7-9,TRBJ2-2,TGTGCCAGCCGTACCTCAGGGGGTTCGGGGGAGCTGTTTTTT,CASRTSGGSGELFF
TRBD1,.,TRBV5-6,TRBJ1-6,TGTGCCAGCAGCTTGCGTGGGACAGGGGGCTATAATTCACCCCTCCACTTT,CASSLRGTGGYNSPLHF
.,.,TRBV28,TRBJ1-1,TGTGCCAGCACCCCGAGGGGACCCCGAGGGACTGAAGCTTTCTTT,CASTPRGPRGTEAFF